Detailed here is one T cell receptor beta chain. Antigen: not known. This sample is drawn from a study of T cell responses to AZD1222 COVID-19 vaccine. Germline CDR1 reads SEHNR; CDR2 reads FQNEAQ (reference sequence). The CDR3 extends over 12 amino acids. Trimming shortened V by 5 bases and J by 4 bases, and 6 bases separated the two germline ends. Clones were sequenced by immunoSEQ multiplex PCR, and TCRdb holds only the in-frame ones, with some missing. The table has some 150,000 clones, more than 75% seen once; the top ten hold just over 9%. Whole-study findings and limits: Mostly white British, mostly female donors; authors suggested clonal diversity may be underestimated.

The rearrangement links TRBV7-9 to TRBJ1-5; D unclear. The source material was peripheral blood, sampled 28 days after the second AZD1222 dose. This TCR derives from an adult who received the AZD1222 COVID-19 vaccine. This CDR3 is CASSQLNQPQHF. The CDR3 nucleotides read TGTGCCAGCAGCCAACTTAATCAGCCCCAGCATTTT.